This T cell receptor (beta chain) was observed in a study of control samples from healthy donors and cancer patients. Sequenced by immunoSEQ multiplex PCR; TCRdb stores in-frame clones only, minus some. The sample shows 350,000 to 450,000 clones, 75% to 95% of them seen only once. Sequences were obtained from PBMCs. This sequence originates from a man aged 40-55 years with head and neck cancer.

The CDR3 sequence is CARVRVAEAYEQYF. Written as DNA, the CDR3 is TGTGCCCGAGTAAGGGTAGCGGAAGCTTACGAGCAGTACTTC. The chain links TRBV30 to TRBJ2-7; tentatively, D is TRBD2 (6 bases). CDR1 and CDR2 from the germline V gene are GTSNPN and SVGIG (reference sequence). This CDR3 spans 14 amino acids. The V gene lost 8 bases and the J gene lost 4 bases, with 21 bases spanning the gap.